The entry below gives a single TCR beta chain sequence along with its context. This sample is drawn from a study of blood T cell repertoires in COVID-19. Study as a whole: COVID-19 samples, acute and convalescent, were from the United States, Italy and Spain. T cells, B-cell-depleted T cells, or PBMCs supplied cDNA or gDNA.

CDR3 length: 14 residues. With 4 bases clipped from V and 4 bases from J, the junction kept 5 bases outside the gene matches. The germline CDR1 and CDR2 sequences are LNHDA and SQIVND (reference sequence). As processed by the authors: It was from reference gene primer amplification that nucleated cell counts were estimated. The protocol was immunoSEQ multiplex PCR, while the TCRdb copy is restricted to in-frame clones and leaves out a portion. Clone size and V and J calls were adopted from that table, with D and trimming inferred from the DNA. The sample holds 130,000 to 150,000 clones, roughly 90% seen once.

The sample consisted of peripheral blood. This chain uses TRBV19 with TRBJ2-3, with 7 bases that match TRBD1. This sequence was found in a man in his fifties with active or convalescent COVID-19. The DNA of the CDR3 is TGTGCCAGTAGTACAGGGACAGTTGCAGATACGCAGTATTTT. It translates to CASSTGTVADTQYF.